This paragraph reports one T cell receptor beta chain. The data belong to a study of blood T cells in healthy people across ages. Through a sample-barcoded 5' primer and a J-beta primer mix, a second PCR was run for roughly 7 to 12 cycles. TCRdb redid the calling of the 5' RACE reads with MiXCR, one entry per CDR3 protein. The repertoire holds 1.8 million or so distinct CDR3 sequences, with roughly 43% as singletons. Each individual donor underwent a draw of ten milliliters of peripheral blood. Total RNA was isolated from each sample in quantities of at least 6 micrograms. This receptor was taken from a human donor in good health. What was sequenced was blood.

CDR3 coding DNA: TGTGCCAGCAGCTCGATCAGGGGTGTCGAGCAGTACTTC. This codes for CASSSIRGVEQYF. The chain uses TRBV5-6 and TRBJ2-7; tentative D call: TRBD1 (6 bases). The CDR3 covers 13 residues. Trimming shortened V by 3 bases and J by 6 bases, and 13 bases separated the two germline ends. Germline assignment: CDR1 SGHDT and CDR2 YYEEEE.